Each of the 21 T cell receptor beta chains below was sequenced from the same sample in a study of technical replicates of blood from a few donors. The method was immunoSEQ multiplex PCR; TCRdb's version includes in-frame clones alone and lacks a portion of them. The sample consists of approximately 15,000 clones, approximately 88% of them appearing once. What was sequenced was PBMCs. These receptors all stem from a human donor in good health.

CDR3 sequence: CASSLAGRGTTYEQYF. As DNA, the CDR3 is TGTGCCAGCAGCTTAGCGGGACGGGGGACCACCTACGAGCAGTACTTC. This sequence joins TRBV7-2 and TRBJ2-7; D is perhaps TRBD2 (6 bases). CDR1 SGHTA and CDR2 FQGNSA come from the germline V gene. The CDR3 totals 16 residues. The V end lost 0 bases, the J end lost 2 bases, and 14 bases lay between the germline ends.

This rearrangement joins TRBV29-1 to TRBJ1-1; no clear D gene. CDR1 is SQVTM, CDR2 ANQGSEA, per germline. V shed 6 bases and J shed 4 bases, with 12 bases lying between them. The CDR3 loop spans 12 amino acids. The CDR3 region has the DNA TGCAGCGTCGCGGGCCGGGGCACTGAAGCTTTCTTT. The encoded protein is CSVAGRGTEAFF.

This clone has just one count. The rearrangement links TRBV28 to TRBJ1-2; 7 positions agree with TRBD1. Trimming at V came to 5 bases and at J to 4 bases, leaving 10 bases not matched to a gene. The length of the CDR3 is 15 residues. CDR1 MDHEN and CDR2 SYDVKM come from the germline V gene. CDR3 in amino acids: CASSGPDRHLYGYTF. DNA for the CDR3: TGTGCCAGCAGTGGGCCGGACAGGCACCTCTATGGCTACACCTTC.

The chain recombines TRBV11-1 with TRBJ1-1; 8 positions match TRBD1. Unmatched junction bases numbered 3, after V lost 5 bases and J lost 4 bases. Looked up from germline, CDR1 is SGHAT and CDR2 is FQDESV (reference sequence). The CDR3 extends over 13 amino acids. The CDR3, as DNA: TGTGCCAGCAGCAAAACAGGGGGCACTGAAGCTTTCTTT. As protein: CASSKTGGTEAFF.

The rearrangement links TRBV6-1 to TRBJ2-5, with TRBD2 matching over 7 bases. CDR1 is MNHNS, CDR2 SASEGT, per germline. Trimming took 1 base from V and 5 from J; bases not matched to a gene: 4. This CDR3 comprises 14 residues. Here the CDR3 DNA reads TGTGCCAGCAGTGAAGGGACTAGTCGGGAGACCCAGTACTTC. This sequence encodes CASSEGTSRETQYF.

The chain uses TRBV27 and TRBJ2-1; 10 bases fit TRBD1. This CDR3 has 15 amino acids. The trim removed 5 bases at V and 2 bases at J, leaving 3 bases unmatched. In germline, CDR1 is MNHEY, CDR2 SMNVEV (reference sequence). Here the CDR3 DNA reads TGTGCCAGCAGTGGGGACAGGGGACCCTACAATGAGCAGTTCTTC. Translation gives CASSGDRGPYNEQFF.

This clone was found once. The chain joins TRBV28 to TRBJ1-5; TRBD1 matches 7 bases. The CDR3 is 16 amino acids. Germline V lookup: CDR1 MDHEN, CDR2 SYDVKM. The J segment lost 1 base and the V segment lost 3 bases, leaving 6 bases of the junction unmatched. DNA for the CDR3: TGTGCCAGCAGTTTTTTGGGACAGCGAAGCAATCAGCCCCAGCATTTT. As protein: CASSFLGQRSNQPQHF.

The gene calls are TRBV27 and TRBJ2-7; the match to TRBD1 covers 7 bases. V lost 3 bases and J lost 7; bases outside the gene matches: 9. This CDR3 contains 14 residues. Germline lookup yields CDR1 MNHEY and CDR2 SMNVEV (reference sequence). CDR3 nucleotides: TGTGCCAGCAGTTTCGTGACAGGGACGAGTGAGCAGTACTTC. This codes for CASSFVTGTSEQYF.

The chain has TRBV27 and TRBJ1-5; D might be TRBD1 (5 bases). The CDR3 is 13 amino acids. Germline V gene data show CDR1 as MNHEY and CDR2 as SMNVEV (reference sequence). Between the trimmed V and J ends, which lost 5 bases and 9 bases, there was a span of 14 bases. CDR3 sequence: CASSPRRGGPQHF. DNA for the CDR3: TGTGCCAGCAGTCCGCGGCGGGGGGGGCCCCAGCATTTT.

The chain employs TRBV28 and TRBJ2-3, with 8 bases identical to TRBD2. The junction had 10 bases not matched to a gene; V was cut back by 2 bases and J by 3 bases. The CDR3 spans 17 residues. Germline V lookup: CDR1 MDHEN, CDR2 SYDVKM. The CDR3 sequence: CASSLGPGRGRTDTQYF. CDR3 bases: TGTGCCAGCAGTTTAGGTCCCGGGAGGGGGAGGACAGATACGCAGTATTTT.

The V and J genes are TRBV5-1 and TRBJ1-5; no reliable D call. Per germline, CDR1 SGHRS and CDR2 YFSETQ. This CDR3 region has 15 residues. V shed 4 bases and J shed 7 bases, with 18 bases lying between them. CDR3 DNA sequence: TGCGCCAGCAGCCCCCAAGGAGGGTTGAACCAGCCCCAGCATTTT. It is translated as CASSPQGGLNQPQHF.

By sample share, this clone is hyperexpanded. The rearrangement links TRBV2 to TRBJ2-1, with unresolved D. The V gene lost 7 bases and the J gene lost 1 base, with 5 bases spanning the gap. Germline-derived CDR1 and CDR2 are SNHLY and FYNNEI. The CDR3 consists of 12 residues. The CDR3 here is CASTRSYNEQFF. CDR3 bases: TGTGCCAGCACTCGGTCCTACAATGAGCAGTTCTTC.

This clone has only one observation. V is TRBV10-3 and J is TRBJ2-1, with TRBD2 matching over 13 bases. From germline, CDR1 is ENHRY and CDR2 SYGVKD. This CDR3 is built from 15 residues. V lost 6 bases to trimming and J lost 4 bases; unmatched junction nucleotides: 3. The CDR3: CAISRTSGSYNEQFF. CDR3 DNA sequence: TGTGCCATCAGCCGGACTAGCGGGAGTTACAATGAGCAGTTCTTC.

The J gene is TRBJ1-1, the V gene TRBV5-1; 9 bases fit TRBD1. The V gene's germline CDR1 is SGHRS and CDR2 YFSETQ. The trim removed 4 bases at V and 0 bases at J, leaving 7 bases unmatched. There are 16 residues in the CDR3. The DNA for the CDR3 is TGCGCCAGCAGCGGAGGGACAGGGACCTTGAACACTGAAGCTTTCTTT. Protein product: CASSGGTGTLNTEAFF.

The chain couples TRBV7-2 to TRBJ2-1, with 7 bases matching TRBD1. The CDR3 is made up of 16 amino acids. Germline V gene data show CDR1 as SGHTA and CDR2 as FQGNSA. V was pared by 1 base and J by 3 bases, with 6 bases of the junction left unmatched. CDR3 sequence (DNA): TGTGCCAGCAGCTTAGGCCGGGACAGACGCTACAATGAGCAGTTCTTC. It is translated as CASSLGRDRRYNEQFF.

This chain joins TRBV28 and TRBJ1-5, with 8 bases that match TRBD1. J gave up 6 bases and V 4 bases, and 11 bases lay outside the gene matches. The germline gives CDR1 MDHEN, CDR2 SYDVKM. The CDR3 is 16 amino acids. CDR3: CASSSDRAGPGQPQHF. Written as DNA, the CDR3 is TGTGCCAGCAGTTCGGACAGGGCAGGTCCCGGTCAGCCCCAGCATTTT.

V and J are TRBV28 and TRBJ2-3, with TRBD2 as a possible D gene (6 bases). CDR3 length: 16 residues. Trimming left V 3 bases short and J 1 base short, with 14 bases between. The germline gives CDR1 MDHEN, CDR2 SYDVKM. This CDR3 is CASSLLGGPRTDTQYF. The CDR3 DNA sequence: TGTGCCAGCAGTTTGCTAGGAGGGCCTCGCACAGATACGCAGTATTTT.

This sequence joins TRBV28 and TRBJ2-1; 10 bases are shared with TRBD2. The CDR3 covers 15 residues. The junction had 4 bases not matched to a gene; V was cut back by 2 bases and J by 6 bases. Germline V gene sequence: CDR1 MDHEN, CDR2 SYDVKM. CDR3 in DNA: TGTGCCAGCAGTTTACCGAGCGGGAGGGCCAATGAGCAGTTCTTC. Translating it yields CASSLPSGRANEQFF.

The CDR3: CASSYRTGLATDTQYF. CDR3 bases: TGTGCCAGCAGTTATCGAACAGGGTTGGCGACAGATACGCAGTATTTT. V usage is TRBV6-5 and J usage is TRBJ2-3; TRBD1 might be the D (6 bases). CDR3 length equals 16 residues. The V and J ends lost 3 bases and 3 bases respectively, with 16 bases between them. The germline gives CDR1 MNHEY, CDR2 SVGAGI.

This clone was observed a single time. The V and J genes are TRBV19 and TRBJ1-5, with D possibly matching TRBD1 (5 bases). In germline, CDR1 is LNHDA, CDR2 SQIVND (reference sequence). The V end was cut by 9 bases, the J end by 0 bases, with 6 bases between. The CDR3 runs to 12 residues. CDR3 protein: CASRDSNQPQHF. CDR3 nucleotide sequence: TGTGCCAGCAGGGATAGCAATCAGCCCCAGCATTTT.

CDR3: CASSTLAGDLYEQYF. In nucleotides, the CDR3 is TGCGCCAGCAGCACACTAGCGGGAGACCTCTACGAGCAGTACTTC. The chain combines TRBV4-1 with TRBJ2-7, with 11 bases identical to TRBD2. Germline-derived CDR1 and CDR2 are MGHRA and YSYEKL. The CDR3 runs to 15 residues. V trimming: 5 bases; J trimming: 3 bases; junction bases outside the gene matches: 6.